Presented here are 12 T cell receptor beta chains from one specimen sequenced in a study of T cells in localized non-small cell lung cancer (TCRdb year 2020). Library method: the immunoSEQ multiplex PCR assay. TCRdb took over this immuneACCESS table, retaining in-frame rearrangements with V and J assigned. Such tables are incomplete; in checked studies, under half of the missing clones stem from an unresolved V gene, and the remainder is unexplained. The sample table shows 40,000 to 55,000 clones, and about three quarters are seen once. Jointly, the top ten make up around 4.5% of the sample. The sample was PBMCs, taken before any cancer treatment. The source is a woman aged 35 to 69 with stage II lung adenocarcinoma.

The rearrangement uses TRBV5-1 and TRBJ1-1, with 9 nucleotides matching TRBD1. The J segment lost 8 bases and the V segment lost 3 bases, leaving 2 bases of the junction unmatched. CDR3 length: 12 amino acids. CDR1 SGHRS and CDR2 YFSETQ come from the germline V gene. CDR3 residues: CASSWTGEEAFF. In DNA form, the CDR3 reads TGCGCCAGCAGCTGGACAGGGGAAGAAGCTTTCTTT.

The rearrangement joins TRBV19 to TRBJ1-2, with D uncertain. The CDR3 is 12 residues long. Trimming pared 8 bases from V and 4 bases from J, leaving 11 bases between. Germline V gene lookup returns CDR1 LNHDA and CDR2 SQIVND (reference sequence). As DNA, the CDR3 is TGTGCCAGTGCCACCGGCGGCTATGGCTACACCTTC. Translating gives CASATGGYGYTF. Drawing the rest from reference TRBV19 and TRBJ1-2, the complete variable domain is DGGITQSPKYLFRKEGQNVTLSCEQNLNHDAMYWYRQDPGQGLRLIYYSQIVNDFQKGDIAEGYSVSREKKESFPLTVTSAQKNPTAFYLCASATGGYGYTFGSGTRLTVV.

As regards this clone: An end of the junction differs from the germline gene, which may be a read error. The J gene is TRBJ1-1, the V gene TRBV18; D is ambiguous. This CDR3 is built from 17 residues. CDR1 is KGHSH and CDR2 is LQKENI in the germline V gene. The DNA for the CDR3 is TGTGCCAGCTCGCCACCCTCGGCGGGATTTTCGAACACTGAAGCTTTCTTT. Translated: CASSPPSAGFSNTEAFF.

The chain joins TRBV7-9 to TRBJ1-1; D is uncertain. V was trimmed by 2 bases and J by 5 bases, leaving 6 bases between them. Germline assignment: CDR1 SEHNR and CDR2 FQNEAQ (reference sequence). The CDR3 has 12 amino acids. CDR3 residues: CASSLLGTEAFF. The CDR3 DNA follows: TGTGCCAGCAGCTTACTTGGGACTGAAGCTTTCTTT.

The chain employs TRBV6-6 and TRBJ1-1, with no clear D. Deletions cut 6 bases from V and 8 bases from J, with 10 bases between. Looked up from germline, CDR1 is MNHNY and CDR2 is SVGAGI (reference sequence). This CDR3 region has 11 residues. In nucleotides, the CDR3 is TGTGCCAGCAGCCTTCAGAAGGAAGCTTTCTTT. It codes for CASSLQKEAFF.

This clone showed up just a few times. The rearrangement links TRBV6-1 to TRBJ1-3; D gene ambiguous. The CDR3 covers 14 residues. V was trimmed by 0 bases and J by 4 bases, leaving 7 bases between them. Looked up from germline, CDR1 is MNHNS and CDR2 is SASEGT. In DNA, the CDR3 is TGTGCCAGCAGTGAAGCGTCGGCAGGAAACACCATATATTTT. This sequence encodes CASSEASAGNTIYF.

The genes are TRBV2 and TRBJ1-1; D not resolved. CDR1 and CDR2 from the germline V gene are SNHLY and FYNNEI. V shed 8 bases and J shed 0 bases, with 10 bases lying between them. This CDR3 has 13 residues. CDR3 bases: TGTGCCAGCGCGAAGGGCATGAACACTGAAGCTTTCTTT. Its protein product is CASAKGMNTEAFF.

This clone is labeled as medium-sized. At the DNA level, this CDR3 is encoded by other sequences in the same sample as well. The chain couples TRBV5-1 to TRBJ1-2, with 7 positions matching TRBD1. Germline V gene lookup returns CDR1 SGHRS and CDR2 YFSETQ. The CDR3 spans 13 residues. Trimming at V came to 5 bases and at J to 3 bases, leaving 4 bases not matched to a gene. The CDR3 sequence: CASSNDRDYGYTF. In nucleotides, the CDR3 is TGCGCCAGCAGTAATGACAGGGACTATGGCTACACCTTC.

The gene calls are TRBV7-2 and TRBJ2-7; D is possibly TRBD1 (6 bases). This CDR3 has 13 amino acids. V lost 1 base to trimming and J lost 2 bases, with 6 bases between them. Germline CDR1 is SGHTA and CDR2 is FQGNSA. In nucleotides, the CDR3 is TGTGCCAGCAGCTTAGACAGGGCCTACGAGCAGTACTTC. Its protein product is CASSLDRAYEQYF. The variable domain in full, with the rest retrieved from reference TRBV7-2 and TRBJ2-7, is GAGVSQSPSNKVTEKGKDVELRCDPISGHTALYWYRQSLGQGLEFLIYFQGNSAPDKSGLPSDRFSAERTGGSVSTLTIQRTQQEDSAVYLCASSLDRAYEQYFGPGTRLTVT.

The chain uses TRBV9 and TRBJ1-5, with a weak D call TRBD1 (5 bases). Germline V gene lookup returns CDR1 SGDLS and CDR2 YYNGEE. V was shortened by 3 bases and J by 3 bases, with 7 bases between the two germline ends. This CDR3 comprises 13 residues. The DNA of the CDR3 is TGTGCCAGCAGCGCACAGGACAATCAGCCCCAGCATTTT. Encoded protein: CASSAQDNQPQHF.

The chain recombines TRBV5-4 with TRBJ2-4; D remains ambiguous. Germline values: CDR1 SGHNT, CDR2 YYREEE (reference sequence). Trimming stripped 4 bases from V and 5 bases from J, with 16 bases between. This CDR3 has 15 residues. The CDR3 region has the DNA TGTGCCAGCAGCCTCGTGAATCAGGTGGAAAACATTCAGTACTTC. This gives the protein CASSLVNQVENIQYF.

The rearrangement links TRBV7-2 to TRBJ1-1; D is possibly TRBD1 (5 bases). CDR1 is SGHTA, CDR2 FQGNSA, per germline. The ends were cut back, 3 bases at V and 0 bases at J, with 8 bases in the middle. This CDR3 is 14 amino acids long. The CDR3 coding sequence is TGTGCCAGCAGCTTCGGACACCTGAACACTGAAGCTTTCTTT. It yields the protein CASSFGHLNTEAFF.